The rows below give T cell receptor beta chains drawn from one sample of a study of T-cell memory formation after mild COVID-19. TCRdb independently ran MiXCR on the 5' RACE reads; one entry per CDR3 protein. This sample has just under 550,000 distinct CDR3 sequences, with 20% found just once. Sequenced sample: PBMCs or a T cell subset sorted from them (not recorded which). The receptor source for this set is an adult woman who had mild COVID-19 (a few samples of this study predate the infection). Cell type and time point are not known. Both conserved end residues are part of each CDR3. Each record gives: clone size, D gene, J gene, V gene, CDR3 DNA, CDR3 protein. D genes are given only for firm matches. Clone size is shown for a subset of rows, as once, few, many or a class of expanded clone.

. . TRBJ2-3 TRBV6-5 TGTGCCAGCAGTTATTTTTCAGCTAGCACAGATACGCAGTATTTT CASSYFSASTDTQYF
. TRBD2 TRBJ2-1 TRBV20-1 TGCAGTGCTAGAGATTTTAGACTAGCCACGTATGAGCAGTTCTTC CSARDFRLATYEQFF
few . TRBJ1-1 TRBV5-5 TGTGCCAGCAGCTCTGGACCACCCGGGGGACGCACTGAAGCTTTCTTT CASSSGPPGGRTEAFF
. . TRBJ1-2 TRBV12-3/TRBV12-4 TGTGCCAGCAGTTTAGATGTTGGGGGCTACACCTTC CASSLDVGGYTF
. TRBD1 TRBJ2-1 TRBV12-3/TRBV12-4 TGTGCCAGCAGTTTTTTTCGCGGGACAGGGGTAATAAATGAGCAGTTCTTC CASSFFRGTGVINEQFF
many . TRBJ2-5 TRBV20-1 TGCAGTGCGACCAACCGAAGAGAGACCCAGTACTTC CSATNRRETQYF
. TRBD2 TRBJ2-1 TRBV7-6 TGTGCCAGCGCTTTAGCGGGGCCTGGGGGAGAGCAGTTCTTC CASALAGPGGEQFF
. TRBD2 TRBJ2-7 TRBV7-8 TGTGCCAGCAGCTTTCCAGACGGGAAAACCTGGACTCGGGTGTCTAGCGGAACCTACGAGCAGTACTTC CASSFPDGKTWTRVSSGTYEQYF
few . TRBJ2-1 TRBV3-1 TGTGCCAGCACCCGTTACATGGGCAATGAGCAGTTCTTC CASTRYMGNEQFF
few TRBD2 TRBJ2-3 TRBV7-9 TGTGCCAGCAGCTTAGGTCTAGCGGGAGTTCTTGATACGCAGTATTTT CASSLGLAGVLDTQYF
. . TRBJ2-2 TRBV4-3 TGCGCCAGCAGCCAAGAAAGTCGGGAAGCTACCGGGGAGCTGTTTTTT CASSQESREATGELFF
few TRBD1 TRBJ2-3 TRBV7-2 TGTGCCAGCAGTCCTCGTACAGGGGGCCGCACAGATACGCAGTATTTT CASSPRTGGRTDTQYF
. TRBD2 TRBJ2-5 TRBV11-2 TGTGCCAGCAGCTTAATGGGACTAGCGGGGTTCGGGGAGACCCAGTACTTC CASSLMGLAGFGETQYF
few . TRBJ2-3 TRBV9 TGTGCCAGCAGCGTCTGGGACTTTACAGATACGCAGTATTTT CASSVWDFTDTQYF
. TRBD1 TRBJ2-7 TRBV25-1 TGTGCCAGCAGTGAACCCGGGACAGGGGCCTACGAGCAGTACTTC CASSEPGTGAYEQYF
. . TRBJ2-3 TRBV24-1 TGTGCCACCAGTGATCCTCTTGTCACTAGCACAGATACGCAGTATTTT CATSDPLVTSTDTQYF
. . TRBJ1-5 TRBV29-1 TGCAGCGTTAAGGACACAAATAGCAATCAGCCCCAGCATTTT CSVKDTNSNQPQHF
few . TRBJ1-6 TRBV15 TGTGCCACCAAGACAGATAATTCACCCCTCCACTTT CATKTDNSPLHF
few . TRBJ2-7 TRBV10-3 TGTGCCATCAGTGAGAAAGGCAGTCACTCCTACGAGCAGTACTTC CAISEKGSHSYEQYF
. . TRBJ2-2 TRBV7-9 TGTGCCAGCAGCTCTAGGGTTGGAGGGACCGGGGAGCTGTTTTTT CASSSRVGGTGELFF
. . TRBJ2-1 TRBV5-1 TGCGCCAGCAGCTTGGCCACACTAGCATATGAGCAGTTCTTC CASSLATLAYEQFF
. . TRBJ2-3 TRBV5-1 TGCGCCAGCAGCCCTGGCTGGACCGCAGATACGCAGTATTTT CASSPGWTADTQYF
. . TRBJ1-1 TRBV12-3/TRBV12-4 TGTGCCAGCAACCAGGGAGGGACTGAAGCTTTCTTT CASNQGGTEAFF
few . TRBJ1-1 TRBV18 TGTGCCAGCTCACCACCGCCCAGGGGTAACACTGAAGCTTTCTTT CASSPPPRGNTEAFF
. TRBD2 TRBJ2-1 TRBV7-9 TGTGCCAGCAGCTTTTTAGCGGGGGGGCCTAGCAATGAGCAGTTCTTC CASSFLAGGPSNEQFF
few . TRBJ2-3 TRBV7-3 TGTGCCAGCAGCCCCCAGAAGGATACGCAGTATTTT CASSPQKDTQYF
. TRBD2 TRBJ2-1 TRBV19 TGTGCCAGTAGTAGGAGGGGACTACTATACAATGAGCAGTTCTTC CASSRRGLLYNEQFF
few . TRBJ1-6 TRBV5-1 TGCGCCAGCAGCTTGACAGAAAATTCACCCCTCCACTTT CASSLTENSPLHF
few . TRBJ1-1 TRBV27 TGTGCCAGCAGTTCCGTCGGGACTGAAGCTTTCTTT CASSSVGTEAFF
. . TRBJ1-5 TRBV6-6 TGTGCCAGCAGTTACCCGGGGGATGGACGGACTAATCAGCCCCAGCATTTT CASSYPGDGRTNQPQHF
. . TRBJ2-7 TRBV6-2/TRBV6-3 TGTGCCAGCAGTCCCGAATTCTACGAGCAGTACTTC CASSPEFYEQYF
few TRBD1 TRBJ1-6 TRBV27 TGTGCCAGCAGGGGACAGGGGAGTTTGGCCCTCCACTTT CASRGQGSLALHF
few . TRBJ1-5 TRBV7-9 TGTGCCAGCAGCTTGGGGGACACAGACTTCAATCAGCCCCAGCATTTT CASSLGDTDFNQPQHF
. . TRBJ2-5 TRBV25-1 TGTGCCAGCAGGGGGTATAAAAGGTTACAAGAGACCCAGTACTTC CASRGYKRLQETQYF
. . TRBJ1-2 TRBV5-5 TGTGCCAGCAGCTTGCTCGGATATGATAGGGCTAACTATGGCTACACCTTC CASSLLGYDRANYGYTF
few . TRBJ1-5 TRBV27 TGTGCCAGCAGTTTAGGGGCTGCTGGGGGGAGCAATCAGCCCCAGCATTTT CASSLGAAGGSNQPQHF
. . TRBJ2-7 TRBV11-2 TGTGCCAGCAGCGCCCGGGACTCCCTTGGGGAGCAGTACTTC CASSARDSLGEQYF